This is a list of T cell receptor beta chains from one sample in a study of cytomegalovirus exposure and HLA in healthy donors. The assay was immunoSEQ multiplex PCR, and TCRdb's table has in-frame clones only and misses some. Of around 67,000 clones in the sample, less than 70% were seen once. Sequencing was performed on PBMCs. These receptors were collected from a woman aged 50 to 60 in good health and CMV-seronegative. Both conserved end residues are part of each CDR3. Fields, in order: V gene, J gene, CDR3 length, CDR3 protein.

TRBV5-4	TRBJ2-7	14	CASSSGTRSFEQYF
TRBV28	TRBJ2-1	16	CASSPSGSWTYNEQFF
TRBV29-1	TRBJ2-3	16	CSVGGVSGTSTDTQYF
TRBV4-3	TRBJ2-1	13	CASSPGGSNEQFF
TRBV30	TRBJ2-1	10	CAWSRNEQFF
TRBV6-1	TRBJ1-1	13	CASRKDRDTEAFF
TRBV20-1	TRBJ2-1	9	CSPPGWQFF
TRBV5-6	TRBJ1-2	13	CASSSFRGYGYTF
TRBV18	TRBJ1-1	14	CASSPVRGLTEAFF
TRBV2	TRBJ2-3	15	CASSELRFGTDTQYF
TRBV28	TRBJ1-1	15	CASSLSTGVNTEAFF
TRBV7-8	TRBJ1-2	12	CASSLEGGGYTF
TRBV5-1	TRBJ2-1	18	CASSQTPILAGGYNEQFF
TRBV2	TRBJ1-2	15	CASRAGTTSNYGYTF
TRBV27	TRBJ2-7	16	CASSLSGGGQYYEQYF
TRBV2	TRBJ2-3	17	CVYTPARASGRTDTQYF
TRBV2	TRBJ1-1	12	CASCTGNTEAFF
TRBV30	TRBJ2-1	15	CAWSAWDRVGNEQFF
TRBV2	TRBJ1-2	13	CASKESGGYGYTF
TRBV20-1	TRBJ1-1	11	CSARGSLEAFF
TRBV4-2	TRBJ1-1	15	CASSHPGQGNTEAFF
TRBV7-3	TRBJ2-3	14	CASSLGQNVDTQYF
TRBV28	TRBJ2-7	13	CASSPPGSYEQYF
TRBV5-1	TRBJ2-7	12	CASSSDFSEQYF
TRBV7-9	TRBJ2-3	14	CASSLAGVQDTQYF
TRBV5-1	TRBJ2-7	16	CASSLGPSGGFREQYF
TRBV7-2	TRBJ2-5	13	CASSQRQVETQYF